This T cell receptor beta chain stems from a study of vaccination and CD4 T cells after COVID-19. About the research overall: Six males and four females, two of them Hispanic, were enrolled as convalescents.

V dropped 4 bases and J dropped 13 bases, with 10 bases sitting between them. The CDR3 runs to 11 residues. Per the germline V gene, CDR1 is SGHVS and CDR2 is FNYEAQ. This clonotype was picked up a small number of times. Its antigen is still unknown. Oncomine TCR Beta short-read sequencing was applied to DNA from cultured CD4+ T cells. Genomic DNA was drawn out of CD4+ T cells grown in culture. TCRdb analysed the PCR reads with MiXCR anew, one entry per CDR3 protein. In the table there are 5,000 to 7,000 distinct CDR3 sequences, about 34% of which are singletons. Treatment in this sample: roughly 10-day PBMC culture with coronavirus spike peptide pools or control peptides (ViraFEST assay). Investigators obtained the unexposed donor's CD4+ T cells before the COVID-19 pandemic (2011-2018). Half of the medium was exchanged for fresh IL-2 medium, first on day 3 and then on day 7.

The V call is TRBV7-6, the J call TRBJ1-4; D is unresolved. Sequenced sample: CD4+ T cells from blood, cultured in vitro. This clonotype was sampled from a human donor in good health. CDR3 DNA: TGTGCCAGCAGCTCCGCGGGAGCACTGTTTTTT. It encodes CASSSAGALFF. Looking up the rest from reference TRBV7-6 and TRBJ1-4 gives the full variable domain: GAGVSQSPRYKVTKRGQDVALRCDPISGHVSLYWYRQALGQGPEFLTYFNYEAQQDKSGLPNDRFSAERPEGSISTLTIQRTEQRDSAMYRCASSSAGALFFGSGTQLSVL.